Shown below are 3 T cell receptor beta chains from a single sample sequenced in a study of cytomegalovirus exposure and HLA in healthy donors. Researchers ran the PCR with 60 Vbeta and 13 Jbeta primers. Produced via immunoSEQ multiplex PCR; TCRdb's table is partial and in-frame only. The sample contains fewer than 150,000 clones, around 75% of which appear only once. The sequenced material came from PBMCs. The receptor set was obtained from a man younger than 45 in good health and CMV-seronegative.

The chain couples TRBV11-1 to TRBJ1-1, with D perhaps TRBD1 (5 bases). There are 14 residues in the CDR3. Trimming pared 5 bases from V and 1 base from J, leaving 11 bases between. The germline V gene has CDR1 SGHAT and CDR2 FQDESV (reference sequence). CDR3: CASSVQVANTEAFF. CDR3 nucleotides: TGTGCCAGCAGCGTACAGGTGGCGAACACTGAAGCTTTCTTT. Based on the CDR3 plus reference TRBV11-1 and TRBJ1-1, the full variable domain is EAEVAQSPRYKITEKSQAVAFWCDPISGHATLYWYRQILGQGPELLVQFQDESVVDDSQLPKDRFSAERLKGVDSTLKIQPAELGDSAMYLCASSVQVANTEAFFGQGTRLTVV.

The chain is built from TRBV10-3 and TRBJ2-7; D is undetermined. Germline lookup yields CDR1 ENHRY and CDR2 SYGVKD. Trimming pared 2 bases from V and 6 bases from J, leaving 17 bases between. The CDR3 consists of 15 residues. CDR3: CAISEGLPSPGEQYF. The CDR3 DNA is TGTGCCATCAGTGAGGGTCTACCTTCGCCGGGCGAGCAGTACTTC.

The genes are TRBV4-3 and TRBJ2-3; D ambiguous. V lost 1 base, J lost 3 bases, and 17 bases lay in between. Germline-derived CDR1 and CDR2 are LGHNA and YSLEER. CDR3 length equals 17 residues. This CDR3 reads CASSQAARYDSTDTQYF. CDR3 nucleotide sequence: TGCGCCAGCAGCCAAGCGGCGCGCTACGACTCTACAGATACGCAGTATTTT.